This T cell receptor (beta chain) was sequenced in a study of blood T cell repertoires in COVID-19. On the study more broadly: From the United States, Italy and Spain came samples of acute and convalescent COVID-19.

Per the original data handling: From reference gene primer amplification, estimates of nucleated cell counts were derived. Here immunoSEQ multiplex PCR was the method, and the copy in TCRdb shows in-frame clones only, minus some. That table supplies the V and J calls and clone size; D and trimming were determined from the DNA. In the table there are about 120,000 clones, around 85% of which are singletons. The germline V gene encodes CDR1 MRHNA and CDR2 SNTAGT. The CDR3 consists of 16 residues. The V gene end was trimmed by 3 bases and the J gene end by 4 bases; junction bases not matched to a gene: 9.

This rearrangement joins TRBV6-4 to TRBJ2-3, with 8 positions matching TRBD2. This TCR came from a man in his forties or fifties with acute or convalescent COVID-19. The sample taken for sequencing was peripheral blood. The CDR3 here is CASSETAAGGPDTQYF. CDR3 DNA: TGTGCCAGCAGTGAAACGGCGGCGGGGGGTCCAGATACGCAGTATTTT.